This T cell receptor (beta chain) was retrieved from a study of CXCR3-negative and CXCR3-positive naive CD8 T cells. General study points: Comparably high diversity was seen in both naive subsets, and much lower diversity in memory CD8+ cells. CXCR3-positive naive cells carried more hydrophobic TRB CDR3s than CXCR3-negative naive cells did.

TRB cDNA was prepared as libraries by UMI-labeled 5' RACE. TCRdb re-called the 5' RACE reads; one entry per CDR3 protein, DNA not given. This sample's table has under 85,000 distinct CDR3 sequences. This CDR3 region has 14 residues. CDR1 MNHEY and CDR2 SVGAGI come from the germline V gene. On this clonotype: The antigen is not known.

The rearrangement joins TRBV6-5 to TRBJ2-7; the D call from TCRdb, TRBD1, cannot be confirmed without DNA. The TCR originated in a human donor in good health. Some clones in this sample may be carry-over from other donors' samples. The sequenced sample was naive CXCR3- CD8+ T cells from blood. Indicated subset: CD45RO-CCR7+CD27+CD95- naive CD8+ T cells lacking CXCR3 (TNR3-). The CDR3 loop is CASSPGTATYEQYF.